This T cell receptor beta chain was captured in a study of T cells in Graves' hyperthyroidism and ophthalmopathy. Amplified TCR beta CDR3 regions came from RNA transcripts. HTBI primers were employed in a first-round RT-PCR of the TCR CDR3. TCRdb ran MiXCR on the multiplex PCR reads and lists one entry per CDR3 protein. This sample has about 380,000 distinct CDR3 sequences, with about 18% found just once. The germline V gene encodes CDR1 LNHDA and CDR2 SQIVND (reference sequence). V was cut by 8 bases and J by 3 bases, with 11 bases left in between. The length of the CDR3 is 13 residues. Investigators excluded patients with uncontrolled infection, other autoimmune disease, pregnancy or lactation. Used for diagnoses were clinical symptoms, serum thyroxine and TRAb, thyroid ultrasound and orbital computed tomography.

Sequenced input: blood. The receptor was derived from a man younger than 35 with Graves' ophthalmopathy. The genes are TRBV19 and TRBJ2-1; D gene uncertain. CDR3 loop: CASAAGLYNEQFF. The DNA of the CDR3 is TGTGCCAGTGCCGCTGGCCTCTACAATGAGCAGTTCTTC.